This T cell receptor (beta chain) was found in a study of regulatory T cells in long-lasting Graves disease. Study-wide findings and caveats: Exclusively peripheral blood, rather than thyroid tissue, was studied. Persistent patients had a count of shared public clonotypes (about 2,700) that exceeded that of new patients (approximately 1,000).

CDR1 and CDR2 from the germline V gene are SQVTM and ANQGSEA. The length of the CDR3 is 13 residues. The junction had 10 bases not matched to a gene; V was cut back by 7 bases and J by 5 bases. Sequencing libraries for TCR beta were prepared with iRepertoire HTBI primers and Arm-PCR of CDR3 regions. TCRdb re-analysed the multiplex PCR reads in MiXCR, keeping a single row per CDR3 protein. The sample holds around 450,000 distinct CDR3 sequences, under 25% seen once. The time point here: persistent/refractory GD, antithyroid drugs over 5 years with positive TRAb. Following extraction of RNA from PBMCs, that RNA was used to make the TCR library. Graves' disease diagnoses followed American Thyroid Association guidelines. Staff took approximately 9.9 milliliters of peripheral blood and put it into EDTA tubes. The table lists this clonotype with many counts. Its antigen is not identified.

The V and J genes are TRBV29-1 and TRBJ2-5; 7 bases line up with TRBD1. The sequence was collected from a female donor with Graves disease. This specimen was peripheral blood mononuclear cells (PBMCs), taken when the disease was refractory, from a patient treated with antithyroid drugs. In nucleotides, the CDR3 is TGCAGCGCCGTTACGACAGGGCTGGAGACCCAGTACTTC. Its protein product is CSAVTTGLETQYF.